The 13 T cell receptor beta chains below come from one sample, sequenced in a study of early T cells in non-severe SARS-CoV-2 infection. TCRdb itself ran the 5' RACE reads through MiXCR, one entry per CDR3 protein. The table records some 50,000 distinct CDR3 sequences, about 10% of them present only once. Sequenced input: whole blood. These receptors were collected from an adult who was a healthcare worker with PCR-confirmed SARS-CoV-2 infection or an uninfected control (not recorded which).

This clonotype was seen ten or more times. The J gene is TRBJ2-1, the V gene TRBV27; 10 bases match TRBD2. J gave up 5 bases and V 8 bases, and 9 bases lay outside the gene matches. CDR3 size: 15 residues. The germline CDR1 and CDR2 sequences are MNHEY and SMNVEV (reference sequence). The CDR3: CASRRSGRAHNEQFF. CDR3 sequence (DNA): TGTGCCAGCCGGAGGAGCGGGAGGGCCCACAATGAGCAGTTCTTC.

In its sample, this clonotype was seen many times. The rearrangement uses TRBV7-9 and TRBJ1-1; no firm D call. Trimming removed 5 bases from V and 4 bases from J, with 11 bases in between. The CDR3 totals 13 residues. The V gene's germline CDR1 is SEHNR and CDR2 FQNEAQ (reference sequence). The CDR3 sequence is CASSARLGTEAFF. The CDR3 bases are TGTGCCAGCAGCGCAAGACTGGGCACTGAAGCTTTCTTT.

The chain uses TRBV20-1 and TRBJ2-7; tentatively, D is TRBD2 (6 bases). Per germline, CDR1 DFQATT and CDR2 SNEGSKA (reference sequence). V was trimmed by 2 bases and J by 7 bases, leaving 15 bases between them. This CDR3 has 13 amino acids. The DNA of the CDR3 is TGCAGTGCTAGAAAACGGGAGACGGGGGAGCAGTACTTC. Residues: CSARKRETGEQYF.

This clonotype occurred many times. The genes are TRBV29-1 and TRBJ2-1; 8 nucleotides match TRBD1. CDR3 length equals 15 residues. Germline CDR1 SQVTM, CDR2 ANQGSEA. The trim removed 6 bases at V and 6 bases at J, leaving 13 bases unmatched. CDR3 nucleotides: TGCAGCGTGAGAAGCCGGACAGGGTCCGGCAATGAGCAGTTCTTC. Protein: CSVRSRTGSGNEQFF.

V and J are TRBV6-2 or TRBV6-3 and TRBJ2-7; 8 nucleotides match TRBD2. The junction had 10 bases not matched to a gene; V was cut back by 5 bases and J by 4 bases. The CDR3 is made up of 15 amino acids. The germline V gene has CDR1 MNHEY and CDR2 SVGEGT. DNA for the CDR3: TGTGCCAGCAGTACAGCGGGGGACGTAAGATACGAGCAGTACTTC. It codes for CASSTAGDVRYEQYF.

V gene TRBV29-1 combines with J gene TRBJ1-1; D uncertain. CDR3 size: 13 residues. Looked up from germline, CDR1 is SQVTM and CDR2 is ANQGSEA. Trimming removed 6 bases at V and 3 bases at J, with 14 bases between. CDR3 residues: CSVSGKSDTEAFF. The CDR3 DNA reads as TGCAGCGTCTCTGGAAAGTCAGACACTGAAGCTTTCTTT.

The chain uses TRBV12-3 or TRBV12-4 and TRBJ2-3; D is unresolved. Trimming took off 7 bases at V and 4 bases at J, with 9 bases between the two ends. The CDR3 extends over 12 amino acids. The CDR3 bases are TGTGCCAGCACATCCGGGCCAGATACGCAGTATTTT. Translating gives CASTSGPDTQYF.

The V call is TRBV29-1, the J call TRBJ2-3; possibly TRBD2 for D (6 bases). From germline, CDR1 is SQVTM and CDR2 ANQGSEA. This CDR3 has 14 amino acids. V lost 4 bases to trimming and J lost 3 bases, with 14 bases between them. CDR3 in amino acids: CSVVGTRGTDTQYF. The CDR3 nucleotides are TGCAGCGTTGTGGGCACCCGGGGGACAGATACGCAGTATTTT.

V gene TRBV27 combines with J gene TRBJ2-3; unclear D gene. The germline CDR1 and CDR2 sequences are MNHEY and SMNVEV (reference sequence). This CDR3 spans 12 amino acids. The germline V and J ends were trimmed by 3 bases and 2 bases, with 3 bases remaining between them. CDR3 coding DNA: TGTGCCAGCAGTTTCCTCACAGATACGCAGTATTTT. Translating it yields CASSFLTDTQYF.

This clonotype was found a few times. This sequence joins TRBV5-1 and TRBJ2-7; no reliable D call. Per the germline V gene, CDR1 is SGHRS and CDR2 is YFSETQ. The V end was cut by 1 base, the J end by 4 bases, with 9 bases between. This CDR3 has 13 residues. The CDR3 loop reads CASSLLSTYEQYF. The CDR3, as DNA: TGCGCCAGCAGCTTGTTGAGTACGTACGAGCAGTACTTC.

V usage is TRBV24-1 and J usage is TRBJ2-1; the match to TRBD1 covers 8 bases. The germline V gene has CDR1 KGHDR and CDR2 SFDVKD. The CDR3 contains 16 residues. After removal of 5 bases from V and 3 bases from J, the junction contained 8 bases not matched to a gene. This CDR3 is CATSALTGTGYNEQFF. In DNA form, the CDR3 reads TGTGCCACCAGTGCATTAACCGGGACAGGCTACAATGAGCAGTTCTTC.

This clonotype was seen a handful of times. The chain couples TRBV20-1 to TRBJ2-3; 7 nucleotides agree with TRBD2. Germline loops: CDR1 DFQATT, CDR2 SNEGSKA (reference sequence). This CDR3 region has 15 residues. The V and J ends lost 0 bases and 2 bases, in that order; junction bases with no gene match: 5. Here the CDR3 DNA reads TGCAGTGCTAGAGATCTAGCGGAGTTCACAGATACGCAGTATTTT. Translated: CSARDLAEFTDTQYF.

This clonotype was seen ten or more times. The genes are TRBV30 and TRBJ2-3; no clear D gene. Germline CDR1 reads GTSNPN; CDR2 reads SVGIG (reference sequence). Trimming left V 4 bases short and J 5 bases short, with 13 bases between. The CDR3 sequence is 13 residues long. The CDR3: CAWTGISQDTQYF. In DNA, the CDR3 is TGTGCCTGGACAGGAATTTCACAAGATACGCAGTATTTT.